This entry concerns a single T cell receptor beta chain. Its antigen is currently unknown. Sequence at one end of the junction differs from germline and may be a read error. The germline V gene has CDR1 MDHEN and CDR2 SYDVKM. The CDR3 consists of 10 residues. Unique molecular identifiers had been added to the TCR beta cDNA libraries. TCRdb reprocessed the PCR reads with MiXCR, giving one entry per CDR3 protein. This sample has hundreds of thousands of distinct CDR3 sequences, with just under 30% found just once. This specimen comes from a study of post-analysis software for immune sequencing data. Study outcomes and limitations: TRBV5-6, TRBV5-1 and TRBV20-1 belonged to a set of about 5 TRBV segments that were more frequent in patients than controls.

The receptor was derived from a girl aged 5 to 17 with multiple sclerosis. The V and J genes are TRBV28 and TRBJ2-5; tentative D call: TRBD2 (5 bases). The sequenced sample was blood. The CDR3 sequence is CRPGRETQYF. The CDR3 nucleotides read TGCCGACCGGGAAGGGAGACCCAGTACTTC.